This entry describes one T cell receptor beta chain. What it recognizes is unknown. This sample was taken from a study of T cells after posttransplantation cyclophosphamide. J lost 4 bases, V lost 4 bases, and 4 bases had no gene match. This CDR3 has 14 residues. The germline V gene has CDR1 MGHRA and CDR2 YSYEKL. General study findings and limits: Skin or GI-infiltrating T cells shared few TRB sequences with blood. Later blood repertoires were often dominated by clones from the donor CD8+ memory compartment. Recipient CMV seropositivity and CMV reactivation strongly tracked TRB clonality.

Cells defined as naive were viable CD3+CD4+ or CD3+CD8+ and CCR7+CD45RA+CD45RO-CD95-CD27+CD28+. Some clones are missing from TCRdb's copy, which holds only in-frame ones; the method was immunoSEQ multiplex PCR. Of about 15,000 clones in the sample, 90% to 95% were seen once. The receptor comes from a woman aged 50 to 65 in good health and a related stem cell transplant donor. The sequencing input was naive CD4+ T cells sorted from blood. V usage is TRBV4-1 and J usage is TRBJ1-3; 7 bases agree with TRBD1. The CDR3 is CASSPQGIGNTIYF. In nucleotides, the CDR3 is TGCGCCAGCAGCCCACAGGGGATCGGAAACACCATATATTTT.